This is a list of T cell receptor beta chains from one sample in a study of CD8 T cells in Susac syndrome. TCRdb itself ran the immunoSEQ multiplex PCR reads through MiXCR, one entry per CDR3 protein. This table has about 210,000 distinct CDR3 sequences, approximately 95% appearing once. The specimen sequenced was CD4+ T cells from PBMCs. Receptors originate from a human donor with multiple sclerosis. CDR3s include the opening cysteine and the closing phenylalanine or tryptophan. D genes are given only for firm matches. A clone size is listed for some rows: how often the clone was seen (once, few, many), or a class if it is expanded.

d_call j_call v_call clone_size cdr3_length cdr3_aa cdr3_nt
- TRBJ1-1 TRBV14 - 13 CASSISSFTEAFF TGTGCCAGCAGCATCAGCAGCTTCACTGAAGCTTTCTTT
- TRBJ2-7 TRBV20-1 - 15 CSARDPGGSEDEQYF TGCAGTGCTAGAGATCCCGGGGGATCGGAGGACGAGCAGTACTTC
- TRBJ2-1 TRBV9 - 13 CASSVVSGNEQFF TGTGCCAGCAGCGTAGTGTCAGGCAATGAGCAGTTCTTC
- TRBJ2-7 TRBV27 - 11 CASSDSSEQYF TGTGCCAGCAGCGACAGTTCCGAGCAGTACTTC
- TRBJ1-2 TRBV7-2 few 13 CASSSEATHGYTF TGTGCCAGCAGCTCCGAAGCTACCCATGGCTACACCTTC
- TRBJ2-5 TRBV5-1 - 15 CASSLVVVSQETQYF TGCGCCAGCAGCTTGGTTGTCGTCAGCCAAGAGACCCAGTACTTC
- TRBJ2-1 TRBV15 - 13 CATSRVRHNEQFF TGTGCCACCAGCAGAGTCAGACACAATGAGCAGTTCTTC
- TRBJ2-5 TRBV20-1 once 12 CSARGAVETQYF TGCAGTGCTAGAGGCGCGGTAGAGACCCAGTACTTC
TRBD2 TRBJ2-3 TRBV15 - 16 CATSRRRAGSTDTQYF TGTGCCACCAGCAGACGACGAGCGGGGAGCACAGATACGCAGTATTTT
- TRBJ1-1 TRBV15 - 13 CAAKGWENTEAFF TGTGCCGCGAAAGGATGGGAGAACACTGAAGCTTTCTTT
TRBD1 TRBJ1-1 TRBV30 - 13 CAWSIQGAGEAFF TGTGCCTGGAGTATACAGGGGGCTGGTGAAGCTTTCTTT
- TRBJ2-5 TRBV9 - 15 CASSTLGARWETQYF TGTGCCAGCAGCACACTAGGGGCTCGCTGGGAGACCCAGTACTTC
- TRBJ1-1 TRBV18 - 16 CASSPLRASGSTEAFF TGTGCCAGCTCACCTCTTCGGGCTTCAGGGAGCACTGAAGCTTTCTTT
- TRBJ1-2 TRBV29-1 - 14 CSVEGPENNYGYTF TGCAGCGTTGAAGGCCCGGAGAATAACTATGGCTACACCTTC
TRBD2 TRBJ2-1 TRBV12-3/TRBV12-4 - 18 CASSLRASGGATHNEQFF TGTGCCAGCAGTTTAAGGGCTAGCGGGGGGGCCACTCACAATGAGCAGTTCTTC
- TRBJ2-7 TRBV27 - 15 CASSPAGATSYEQYF TGTGCCAGCAGCCCGGCAGGGGCTACTTCCTACGAGCAGTACTTC
- TRBJ2-3 TRBV20-1 - 11 CSADMRDTQYF TGCAGTGCAGATATGCGGGATACGCAGTATTTT
- TRBJ2-3 TRBV7-9 once 15 CASSLRDSVTDTQYF TGTGCCAGCAGCTTAAGGGACTCGGTCACAGATACGCAGTATTTT
- TRBJ1-1 TRBV29-1 - 12 CSALWGNTEAFF TGCAGCGCCCTATGGGGGAACACTGAAGCTTTCTTT
- TRBJ2-5 TRBV20-1 - 13 CSASGNGQETQYF TGCAGTGCTAGCGGGAACGGCCAAGAGACCCAGTACTTC
- TRBJ2-7 TRBV3-1 - 14 CASSHLTRAYEQYF TGTGCCAGCAGCCACTTAACCCGGGCATACGAGCAGTACTTC
TRBD1 TRBJ2-7 TRBV6-5 - 15 CASTPRTGRPYEQYF TGTGCCAGCACCCCTCGGACAGGGCGGCCCTACGAGCAGTACTTC
TRBD2 TRBJ2-5 TRBV29-1 - 13 CSVLAGGEETQYF TGCAGCGTCCTAGCGGGGGGTGAAGAGACCCAGTACTTC
TRBD1 TRBJ2-7 TRBV9 once 15 CASSVNTGVRNEQYF TGTGCCAGCAGCGTAAATACAGGGGTACGGAACGAGCAGTACTTC
- TRBJ1-2 TRBV15 - 16 CATRKSETGSIQGYTF TGTGCCACCAGGAAATCCGAGACGGGGTCTATTCAGGGCTACACCTTC
- TRBJ2-7 TRBV5-1 - 16 CASSLGKNRRDHEQYF TGCGCCAGCAGCTTGGGAAAAAATCGCAGGGACCACGAGCAGTACTTC
- TRBJ2-1 TRBV9 - 13 CASSVVSHTEQFF TGTGCCAGCAGCGTAGTTAGCCACACTGAGCAGTTCTTC
TRBD2 TRBJ2-7 TRBV7-2 - 14 CASSLSGASYEQYF TGTGCCAGCAGCCTCAGCGGGGCCTCCTACGAGCAGTACTTC
TRBD2 TRBJ2-1 TRBV20-1 - 14 CSARTSGRANEQFF TGCAGTGCCAGGACTAGCGGGAGGGCCAATGAGCAGTTCTTC
TRBD2 TRBJ2-3 TRBV20-1 - 15 CSALTLAASTDTQYF TGCAGTGCCCTAACCCTAGCGGCTAGCACAGATACGCAGTATTTT
- TRBJ1-1 TRBV30 - 13 CAWTPRRRLGAFF TGTGCCTGGACACCTCGCCGGCGCCTGGGAGCTTTCTTT
- TRBJ2-1 TRBV14 - 14 CASSQDIFGVEQFF TGTGCCAGCAGCCAAGATATTTTCGGCGTAGAGCAGTTCTTC
- TRBJ1-3 TRBV15 - 15 CATSRDQVSGNTIYF TGTGCCACCAGCAGAGATCAGGTCTCTGGAAACACCATATATTTT
TRBD2 TRBJ2-1 TRBV20-1 - 16 CSGSWRGASNYNEQFF TGCAGTGGTTCTTGGCGGGGGGCGTCTAACTACAATGAGCAGTTCTTC
TRBD1 TRBJ1-2 TRBV2 - 13 CASGGQGRAGYTF TGTGCCAGCGGTGGACAGGGAAGGGCTGGCTACACCTTC
- TRBJ1-1 TRBV20-1 - 12 CSAQTSNTEAFF TGCAGTGCCCAGACTTCAAACACTGAAGCTTTCTTT
TRBD1 TRBJ1-2 TRBV5-4 - 16 CASSHDRGWRNYGYTF TGTGCCAGCAGCCATGACAGGGGATGGCGAAACTATGGCTACACCTTC
TRBD2 TRBJ2-5 TRBV27 - 14 CASSSGTTQETQYF TGTGCCAGCTCCAGCGGGACGACCCAAGAGACCCAGTACTTC
TRBD2 TRBJ2-5 TRBV20-1 - 13 CSSLAGDGETQYF TGCAGCTCCTTAGCGGGAGACGGTGAGACCCAGTACTTC
- TRBJ1-2 TRBV20-1 - 11 CSASSLGGYTF TGCAGTGCTAGCAGCCTCGGGGGCTACACCTTC
- TRBJ2-1 TRBV20-1 - 16 CSARDAGTAIDKGQFF TGCAGTGCTAGAGATGCCGGGACTGCAATCGATAAGGGGCAGTTCTTC
TRBD1 TRBJ1-6 TRBV27 few 14 CASSLGTENSPLHF TGTGCCAGCAGTTTAGGGACAGAGAATTCACCCCTCCACTTT
- TRBJ1-6 TRBV15 - 12 CATSRQDSPLHF TGTGCCACCAGCAGGCAGGACTCACCCCTCCACTTT